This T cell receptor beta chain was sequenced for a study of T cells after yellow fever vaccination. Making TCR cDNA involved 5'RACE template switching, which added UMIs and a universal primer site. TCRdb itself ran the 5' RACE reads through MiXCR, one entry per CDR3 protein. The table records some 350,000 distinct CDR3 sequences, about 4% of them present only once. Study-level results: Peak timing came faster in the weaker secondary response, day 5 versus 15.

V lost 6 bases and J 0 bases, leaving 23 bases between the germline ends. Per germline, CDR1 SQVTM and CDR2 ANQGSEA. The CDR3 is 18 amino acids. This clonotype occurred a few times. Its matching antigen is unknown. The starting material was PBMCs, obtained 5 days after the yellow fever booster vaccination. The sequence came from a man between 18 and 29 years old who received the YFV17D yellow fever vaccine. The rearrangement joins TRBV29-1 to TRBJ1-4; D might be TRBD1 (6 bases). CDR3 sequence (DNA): TGCAGCGTAGCGGGGGAATCCGGGACACGAGCAACTAATGAAAAACTGTTTTTT. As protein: CSVAGESGTRATNEKLFF.